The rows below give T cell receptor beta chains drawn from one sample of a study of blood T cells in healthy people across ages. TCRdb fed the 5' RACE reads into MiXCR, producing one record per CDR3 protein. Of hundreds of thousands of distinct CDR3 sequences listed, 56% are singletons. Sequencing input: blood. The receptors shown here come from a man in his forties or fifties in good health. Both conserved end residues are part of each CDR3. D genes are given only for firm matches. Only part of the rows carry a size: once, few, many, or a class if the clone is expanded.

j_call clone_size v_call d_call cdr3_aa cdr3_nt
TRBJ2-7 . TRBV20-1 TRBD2 CSADLAGGRISEQYF TGCAGTGCCGACCTAGCGGGAGGGCGCATCAGTGAGCAGTACTTC
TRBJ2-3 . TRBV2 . CASSRDRTGGTDTQYF TGTGCCAGCAGTCGAGACCGTACCGGGGGCACAGATACGCAGTATTTT
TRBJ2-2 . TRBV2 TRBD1 CASSGTGFTGELFF TGTGCCAGCAGCGGGACAGGGTTCACCGGGGAGCTGTTTTTT
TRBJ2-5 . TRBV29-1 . CSVEALGFQETQYF TGCAGCGTTGAAGCATTGGGGTTTCAAGAGACCCAGTACTTC
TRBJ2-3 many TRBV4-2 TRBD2 CASSPTLAGGDTQYF TGTGCCAGCAGCCCCACCCTCGCCGGGGGGGATACGCAGTATTTT
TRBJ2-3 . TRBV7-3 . CASSPTGTLIRTDTQYF TGTGCCAGCAGCCCAACCGGGACCCTAATACGCACAGATACGCAGTATTTT
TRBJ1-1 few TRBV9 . CASSVAGTPEAFF TGTGCCAGCAGCGTAGCAGGTACCCCTGAAGCTTTCTTT
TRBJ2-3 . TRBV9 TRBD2 CASSTIAGRTDTQYF TGTGCCAGCAGCACTATAGCGGGGAGAACAGATACGCAGTATTTT
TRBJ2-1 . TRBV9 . CASSTVLGQGEQFF TGTGCCAGCAGCACCGTGTTGGGTCAGGGTGAGCAGTTCTTC
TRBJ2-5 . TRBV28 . CASSQLAQPETQYF TGTGCCAGCAGTCAACTAGCCCAACCAGAGACCCAGTACTTC
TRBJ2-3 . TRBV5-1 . CASSLEGSGGPLADTQYF TGCGCCAGCAGCTTGGAGGGTAGTGGGGGCCCCCTCGCAGATACGCAGTATTTT
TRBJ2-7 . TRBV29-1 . CSAQGTYEQYF TGCAGCGCACAGGGTACCTACGAGCAGTACTTC
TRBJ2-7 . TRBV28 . CASSAPLAADEQYF TGTGCCAGCAGTGCTCCTCTGGCGGCTGACGAGCAGTACTTC
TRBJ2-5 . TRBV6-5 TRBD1 CASSTGQGVEQYF TGTGCCAGCAGTACCGGACAGGGAGTAGAGCAGTACTTC
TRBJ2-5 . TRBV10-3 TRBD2 CAISASGGLDNEQYF TGTGCCATCAGTGCCTCGGGGGGGCTTGATAATGAGCAGTACTTC
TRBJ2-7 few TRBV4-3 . CASSQDRGKLYEQYF TGCGCCAGCAGCCAAGATCGGGGCAAGCTGTACGAGCAGTACTTC
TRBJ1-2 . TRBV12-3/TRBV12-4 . CASTLGGLGYTF TGTGCCAGCACCTTAGGGGGGCTCGGCTACACCTTC
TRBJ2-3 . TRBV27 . CASLGRRADTQYF TGTGCCAGCCTCGGGCGGAGGGCAGATACGCAGTATTTT
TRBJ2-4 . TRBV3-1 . CASSQVSNIQYF TGTGCCAGCAGCCAAGTCTCGAACATTCAGTACTTC
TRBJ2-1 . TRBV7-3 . CASRAGVLGNEQFF TGTGCCAGCAGGGCAGGGGTGCTAGGAAATGAGCAGTTCTTC
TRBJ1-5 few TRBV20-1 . CSAHDKSNQPQHF TGCAGTGCTCACGACAAGAGCAATCAGCCCCAGCATTTT
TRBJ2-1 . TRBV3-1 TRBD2 CASSQNLGGSGRNDEQFF TGTGCCAGCAGCCAAAATCTCGGGGGTAGCGGGAGAAACGATGAGCAGTTCTTC
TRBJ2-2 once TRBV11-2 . CASGLGNTGELFF TGTGCCAGCGGGTTAGGGAACACCGGGGAGCTGTTTTTT
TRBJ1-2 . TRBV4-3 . CASSQDSSGGGLNYGYTF TGCGCCAGCAGCCAAGACTCAAGCGGAGGGGGACTTAACTATGGCTACACCTTC
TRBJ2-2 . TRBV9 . CASSGKSSNTGELFF TGTGCCAGCAGCGGGAAGAGCTCGAACACCGGGGAGCTGTTTTTT
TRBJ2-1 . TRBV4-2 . CASSQVAVRSPEQFF TGTGCCAGCAGCCAAGTAGCGGTCCGGTCCCCTGAGCAGTTCTTC
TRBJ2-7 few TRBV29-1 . CSVAGQGIFWSYEQYF TGCAGCGTTGCAGGGCAGGGAATATTTTGGTCCTACGAGCAGTACTTC
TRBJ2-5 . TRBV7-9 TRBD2 CASSLGGRGPQETQYF TGTGCCAGCAGCTTGGGTGGGAGGGGACCCCAAGAGACCCAGTACTTC
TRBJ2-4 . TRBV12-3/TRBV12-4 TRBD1 CASSDDRAPGRRNIQYF TGTGCCAGCAGTGATGACAGGGCGCCTGGGCGTCGGAACATTCAGTACTTC
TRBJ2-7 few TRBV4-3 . CASSQAGSYSYEQYF TGCGCCAGCAGCCAAGCCGGGTCTTACTCCTACGAGCAGTACTTC
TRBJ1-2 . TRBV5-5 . CASSPGGAHYGYTF TGTGCCAGCAGCCCGGGGGGAGCGCACTATGGCTACACCTTC
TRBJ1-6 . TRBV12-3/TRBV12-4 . CASSRRDTYNSPLHF TGTGCCAGCAGCCGACGGGACACCTATAATTCACCCCTCCACTTT
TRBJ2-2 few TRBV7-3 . CASSLAGRSTGELFF TGTGCCAGCAGCTTAGCGGGAAGGAGCACCGGGGAGCTGTTTTTT
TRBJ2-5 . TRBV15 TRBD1 CATQTGQKETQYF TGTGCCACTCAGACGGGACAGAAAGAGACCCAGTACTTC
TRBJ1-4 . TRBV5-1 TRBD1 CASSLTGANEKLFF TGCGCCAGCAGCCTGACAGGGGCCAATGAAAAACTGTTTTTT
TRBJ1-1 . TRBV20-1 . CSARDRGNTEAFF TGCAGTGCTAGAGATCGAGGGAACACTGAAGCTTTCTTT
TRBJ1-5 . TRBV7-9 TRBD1 CASSSTGTGDSPSQPQHF TGTGCCAGCAGCTCCACCGGGACAGGGGATTCTCCGAGTCAGCCCCAGCATTTT
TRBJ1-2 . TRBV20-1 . CSAGPRAGENYGYTF TGCAGTGCTGGCCCCCGGGCAGGAGAAAACTATGGCTACACCTTC
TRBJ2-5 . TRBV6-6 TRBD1 CASSQSYDRGQGETRYF TGTGCCAGCAGTCAATCGTACGACAGGGGGCAAGGAGAGACCCGGTACTTC
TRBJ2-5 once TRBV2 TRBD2 CASTLLAGGQETQYF TGTGCCAGCACCCTATTAGCGGGGGGCCAAGAGACCCAGTACTTC
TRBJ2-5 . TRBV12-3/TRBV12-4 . CASRSTGETQYF TGTGCCAGCAGGTCCACAGGGGAGACCCAGTACTTC
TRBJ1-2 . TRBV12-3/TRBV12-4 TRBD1 CASRAQGAYYGYTF TGTGCCAGCAGGGCCCAGGGGGCCTACTATGGCTACACCTTC
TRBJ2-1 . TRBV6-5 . CASSSLLTVPGVNEQFF TGTGCCAGCAGTTCCCTCCTGACTGTCCCCGGGGTAAATGAGCAGTTCTTC
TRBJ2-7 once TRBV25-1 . CASSEPGSYEQYF TGTGCCAGCAGTGAACCGGGTTCCTACGAGCAGTACTTC
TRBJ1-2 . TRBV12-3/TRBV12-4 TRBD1 CASSTNRGLGYGYTF TGTGCCAGCAGTACGAACAGGGGGCTCGGCTATGGCTACACCTTC
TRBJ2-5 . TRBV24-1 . CATGPAGQETQYF TGTGCCACCGGACCAGCGGGCCAAGAGACCCAGTACTTC